These T cell receptor beta chains were read from a single sample in a study of somatic mutations in cytotoxic T cells in rheumatoid arthritis. Generated by immunoSEQ multiplex PCR, the TCRdb table keeps only in-frame clones and is missing some. The sample consists of tens of thousands of clones, approximately 80% of them appearing once. Sequencing was done on a sample of CD8+ T cells sorted from blood. The receptors shown here come from a man aged 40-50 years in good health. CDR3s include the opening cysteine and the closing phenylalanine or tryptophan. Fields, in order: J gene, V gene, clone size, D gene, CDR3 DNA, CDR3 protein. The D gene is left open where the match is weak. Not every row has a clone size; where given, it reads once, few, many or a size class.

TRBJ2-7,TRBV5-6,-,-,TGTGCCAGCAGCTTCGGTCCGGGCAGAATCGTCTACGAGCAGTACTTC,CASSFGPGRIVYEQYF
TRBJ2-7,TRBV28,-,-,TGTGCCAGCGTGTTTGGGTACGAGCAGTACTTC,CASVFGYEQYF
TRBJ1-3,TRBV7-9,-,TRBD1,TGTGCCAGCAGATCCACAGGGGCAGGAAACACCATATATTTT,CASRSTGAGNTIYF
TRBJ2-7,TRBV6-1,-,TRBD2,TGTGCCAGCAGCCTCCCGGGACTAGCGGCCCACGAGCAGTACTTC,CASSLPGLAAHEQYF
TRBJ2-1,TRBV28,-,-,TGTGCCAGCAGAACCGGGAACTACAATGAGCAGTTCTTC,CASRTGNYNEQFF
TRBJ2-1,TRBV19,-,-,TGTGCCAGTAGTATAGCGGGTCACTCCTACAATGAGCAGTTCTTC,CASSIAGHSYNEQFF
TRBJ2-3,TRBV4-1,-,-,TGCGCCAGCAGCCAAGCCCTACAGCGTGATACGCAGTATTTT,CASSQALQRDTQYF
TRBJ2-7,TRBV4-1,-,TRBD1,TGCGCCAGCAGCCAAGGAGGGACAGGGGCTGTCGAGCAGTACTTC,CASSQGGTGAVEQYF
TRBJ2-2,TRBV4-1,-,-,TGCGCCAGCAGCCAAGCTGGTGATGCAGGGCTTACTTTCGCGAACACCGGGGAGCTGTTTTTT,CASSQAGDAGLTFANTGELFF
TRBJ1-5,TRBV30,few,-,TGTGCCTGGAGTCCAGGGCTTCAGCCCCAGCATTTT,CAWSPGLQPQHF
TRBJ2-7,TRBV19,-,-,TGTGCCAGTAGTATGGCGTCAGGAGATGACTACGAGCAGTACTTC,CASSMASGDDYEQYF
TRBJ2-3,TRBV2,-,TRBD2,TGTGCCAGCAGCCTGGGACTAGCGGGAGATACGCAGTATTTT,CASSLGLAGDTQYF
TRBJ2-3,TRBV9,-,-,TGTGCCAGCGGAACGGGCACAGATACGCAGTATTTT,CASGTGTDTQYF
TRBJ2-7,TRBV27,once,TRBD2,TGTGCCAGCAGTCTAGCGGGAGAAGTCTCGGTCTACGAGCAGTACTTC,CASSLAGEVSVYEQYF
TRBJ2-3,TRBV5-4,-,-,TGTGCCAGCAGCTTGACAGGCCAAGATACGCAGTATTTT,CASSLTGQDTQYF
TRBJ1-5,TRBV15,few,-,TGTGCCACCAGCGAGAGCAATCAGCCCCAGCATTTT,CATSESNQPQHF
TRBJ2-3,TRBV28,few,TRBD2,TGTGCCAGCAGACGGACTAGCGGGAGATTAGATACGCAGTATTTT,CASRRTSGRLDTQYF
TRBJ2-1,TRBV14,medium-sized,TRBD1,TGTGCCAGCAGCCCCACAGGGGCGGCCTACAATGAGCAGTTCTTC,CASSPTGAAYNEQFF
TRBJ2-5,TRBV6-6,-,TRBD1,TGTGCCAGCAGTCACCAGACAGGGGTTGAGACCCAGTACTTC,CASSHQTGVETQYF
TRBJ2-3,TRBV5-1,-,TRBD2,TGCGCCAGCAGCTTGGGGACTAGCGACACAGATACGCAGTATTTT,CASSLGTSDTDTQYF
TRBJ2-7,TRBV4-3,-,-,TGCGCCAGCAGCCAGGGAAGTTCCTCCTACGAGCAGTACTTC,CASSQGSSSYEQYF
TRBJ2-4,TRBV27,-,-,TGTGCCAGCGCAAGTGCCGGTTTTGCCAAAAACATTCAGTACTTC,CASASAGFAKNIQYF
TRBJ2-7,TRBV5-4,-,TRBD2,TGTGCCAGCAGCTTAAGGCCGGGACTAGCGGGAGTCGAGCAGTACTTC,CASSLRPGLAGVEQYF
TRBJ2-1,TRBV27,-,TRBD2,TGTGCCATTCGAGGACTGGGGGGGAATGAGCAGTTCTTC,CAIRGLGGNEQFF
TRBJ1-5,TRBV23-1,few,TRBD1,TGCGCCAGCAGTCAGGGACAGGGAAGGAGCAATCAGCCCCAGCATTTT,CASSQGQGRSNQPQHF
TRBJ2-1,TRBV6-1,-,TRBD2,TGTGCCAGCAGTGGACCTAGCGGGAGTTCCTACAATGAGCAGTTCTTC,CASSGPSGSSYNEQFF
TRBJ2-1,TRBV2,-,TRBD2,TGTGCCAGCAGGGGCAAGGTCCCGGGACTAGGTACCGATGAGCAGTTCTTC,CASRGKVPGLGTDEQFF
TRBJ2-7,TRBV18,-,TRBD1,TGTGCCAGCTCACCAGGGACAGGCTACGAGCAGTACTTC,CASSPGTGYEQYF
TRBJ2-1,TRBV7-8,-,TRBD2,TGTGCCAGCAGCTTAGAGAGCGGGAGGACTTACAATGAGCAGTTCTTC,CASSLESGRTYNEQFF
TRBJ1-2,TRBV4-1,-,TRBD1,TGCGCCAGCAGCCTCCCCTCAACAGGGGGCTCGGATGGCTACACCTTC,CASSLPSTGGSDGYTF
TRBJ2-1,TRBV2,-,-,TGTGCCAGCAGTGAGATACAGGGATACGGCAATGAGCAGTTCTTC,CASSEIQGYGNEQFF
TRBJ2-7,TRBV2,-,TRBD1,TGTGCCAGCAGTGCACCAGCCGGGACAGGTGGCTACGAGCAGTACTTC,CASSAPAGTGGYEQYF
TRBJ2-5,TRBV19,-,-,TGTGCCAGTAGTCCGGACCCCGGAGAGACCCAGTACTTC,CASSPDPGETQYF
TRBJ2-3,TRBV4-2,-,-,TGTGCCAGCAGCCCCGAGGGCCCGGGAGATACGCAGTATTTT,CASSPEGPGDTQYF
TRBJ2-7,TRBV25-1,few,-,TGTGCCAGCAGTCCGGGCGGGTGGTACTCCTACGAGCAGTACTTC,CASSPGGWYSYEQYF
TRBJ2-3,TRBV27,-,-,TGTGCCAGCAGTTTAGCGGGCCGGTACACAGATACGCAGTATTTT,CASSLAGRYTDTQYF
TRBJ2-7,TRBV27,once,-,TGTGCCAGCAGTTTGGGGTTAGGGTCCTACGAGCAGTACTTC,CASSLGLGSYEQYF
TRBJ1-1,TRBV6-7,-,-,TGTGCCAGCAGTTACCAGGGGCCCGGGGCTTTCTTT,CASSYQGPGAFF
TRBJ2-7,TRBV6-5,-,TRBD2,TGTGCCAGCAGTTACACTAGCGGGAGGGCCTACGAGCAGTACTTC,CASSYTSGRAYEQYF
TRBJ2-2,TRBV4-1,-,TRBD2,TGCGCCAGCAGCCAATACCCCGGGACTAGCGAAGCCGGGGAGCTGTTTTTT,CASSQYPGTSEAGELFF
TRBJ2-3,TRBV28,-,TRBD2,TGTGCCAGCAGTTTATGGTCTGACGGCGGGAGCCCCACAGATACGCAGTATTTT,CASSLWSDGGSPTDTQYF
TRBJ2-2,TRBV28,-,TRBD1,TGTGCCAGCAGCTGGACCGGGACAGGGTACACCGGGGAGCTGTTTTTT,CASSWTGTGYTGELFF
TRBJ1-5,TRBV30,-,-,TGTGCCTGGGGACAGTTCAATCAGCCCCAGCATTTT,CAWGQFNQPQHF
TRBJ1-1,TRBV19,few,TRBD1,TGTGCCATTCGACAGGGGAACACTGAAGCTTTCTTT,CAIRQGNTEAFF
TRBJ2-5,TRBV12-5,-,-,TGTGCTAGTGCCCCCCCAAGGAGCCAAGAGACCCAGTACTTC,CASAPPRSQETQYF
TRBJ1-1,TRBV7-6,-,-,TGTGCCAGCAGCTTATGGGGGGGTGAGAACACTGAAGCTTTCTTT,CASSLWGGENTEAFF
TRBJ2-7,TRBV10-1,-,-,TGCGCCAGCAGCGATACTAGTTACGAGCAGTACTTC,CASSDTSYEQYF
TRBJ2-7,TRBV5-1,-,-,TGCGCCAGCAGCCCCGGGATGCCAGACTACGAGCAGTACTTC,CASSPGMPDYEQYF
TRBJ2-7,TRBV27,-,TRBD2,TGTGCCAGCAGTAGACTAGCGTCCTCCGACGAGCAGTACTTC,CASSRLASSDEQYF
TRBJ2-3,TRBV6-4,-,TRBD1,TGTGCCAGCAGTGAGGGGACAGGGCACACTAGCACAGATACGCAGTATTTT,CASSEGTGHTSTDTQYF
TRBJ1-6,TRBV7-9,-,-,TGTGCCAGCAGCCCCAGGGTGGGGAATTCACCCCTCCACTTT,CASSPRVGNSPLHF
TRBJ2-7,TRBV11-2,-,-,TGTGCCAGCAGCTTAACGATCTACGAGCAGTACTTC,CASSLTIYEQYF
TRBJ1-5,TRBV30,-,-,TGTGCCTGGAGTGAGCCCTGGGCCAGGAGCAATCAGCCCCAGCATTTT,CAWSEPWARSNQPQHF
TRBJ2-3,TRBV7-8,few,-,TGTGCCAGCAGCCCCCAGCAGGGCCCCACGAATACGCAGTATTTT,CASSPQQGPTNTQYF
TRBJ1-2,TRBV28,-,-,TGTGCCAGCGGGTACTATGGCTACACCTTC,CASGYYGYTF
TRBJ1-4,TRBV28,few,TRBD1,TGTGCCAGCAGTACTAACCGACAGGGAGTCGGGGAAGAAAAACTGTTTTTT,CASSTNRQGVGEEKLFF
TRBJ1-2,TRBV28,-,-,TGTGCCAGCAGATACCCCTACCTAGGAGAGGGACTGATCTATGGCTACACCTTC,CASRYPYLGEGLIYGYTF
TRBJ1-3,TRBV29-1,-,-,TGCAGCGTTGGGGCAGATTCTGGAAACACCATATATTTT,CSVGADSGNTIYF
TRBJ2-7,TRBV7-9,-,TRBD2,TGTGCCAGCAGCCTCGGGGGGGGCCTCAGGACCCACGAGCAGTACTTC,CASSLGGGLRTHEQYF